The T cell receptor (beta chain) under discussion was sequenced for a study of siplizumab effects on memory and regulatory T cells. Study-wide points: Versus approximately 29% in controls, the mappable alloreactive CD4+ clones averaged around 68% Treg-derived with siplizumab.

J lost 2 bases, V lost 4 bases, and 7 bases had no gene match. This CDR3 is 15 amino acids long. Germline CDR1 is SGHTA and CDR2 is FQGNSA. Regarding this clone: Its antigen is unidentified.

Using immunoSEQ multiplex PCR, the repertoire was profiled, and TCRdb retains in-frame clones only, with some absent. The repertoire holds approximately 82,000 clones, with approximately 88% as singletons. The genes are TRBV7-2 and TRBJ1-1; 7 bases line up with TRBD1. The sequenced sample was Tregs sorted from blood. The receptor's source is a human donor in good health. DNA for the CDR3: TGTGCCAGCAGCTCAAGGGGACAGACTAACACTGAAGCTTTCTTT. Translation gives CASSSRGQTNTEAFF.